The entry below gives a single T cell receptor (beta chain) sequence along with its context. This clonotype was counted ten times or more. The clone's antigen remains unknown. No quality values exist for individual bases; no much larger clone is one base distant. These data originate in a study of T cells in Graves' hyperthyroidism and ophthalmopathy (dated by TCRdb to the late 2010s). For context, the study as a whole: Peripheral blood samples were taken at initial diagnosis, before any treatment was given. To identify distinguishing TCR V-J signatures, a discovery cohort of about 95 patients was used, comprising some 45 with Graves' ophthalmopathy and approximately 58 with stable Graves' hyperthyroidism. Prospective prediction of ophthalmopathy was tested in an independent validation cohort consisting of fewer than 20 hyperthyroidism patients and over 15 patients who later progressed to ophthalmopathy. For training and testing, the 80 to 100 patients in the discovery cohort were randomly divided in a 7:3 ratio. Thyroid tissue and blood T-cell repertoires from roughly 6 Graves' hyperthyroidism patients were also compared in the study. Following sampling, methimazole starting at 30 mg daily was given to hyperthyroidism patients, and high-dose intravenous methylprednisolone was given to ophthalmopathy patients. The paper describes TCR Vbeta CDR3 sequencing of around 140 peripheral blood samples, made up of 43 ophthalmopathy patients, roughly 75 hyperthyroidism patients and 17 progressor patients. What the work shows at the level of the full study, not this receptor alone: No statistical method was used to set the sample size in advance, and investigators knew the group allocation. Most expanded thyroid clonotypes (frequency above 0.001) were also found in blood, which suggests that blood repertoires may mirror thyroid immune responses. A model built on a 13 V-J signature distinguished ophthalmopathy from stable hyperthyroidism, reaching around 88% sensitivity and about 81% specificity in cross-validation and 80%/75% in testing. In validation, the model predicted progression to ophthalmopathy with around 71% sensitivity and 72% to 75% specificity, a median of about 6 months before onset.

TCR beta CDR3 regions were amplified from RNA transcripts. For the first round of RT-PCR on the TCR CDR3, the HTBI primer set was used together with the Qiagen OneStep RT-PCR kit. A second multiplex PCR round built the libraries, followed by size selection and purification. The libraries were sequenced on an Illumina HiSeq2000 using paired-end 100 bp reads. The published analysis was carried out like this. SOAPnuke was used to process the raw data, removing reads that contained adapters or uncalled bases, had a mean Phred below 15, or lacked an exact match to the constant primer or identifier. High-quality paired reads were merged with COPE v1.2.5, and unique nucleotide sequences were defined as clonotypes. MiTCR v1.1 was used to align the clonotypes against IMGT TRBV, TRBD and TRBJ reference segments. The analysis was restricted to V-J combinations with a frequency above 0.0001, which together covered 99% to 99.2% of the repertoires. A TCS score was defined as the ratio between F50 (clonal expansion) and ExV (chaos), using BLOSUM62-based TCRdist between CDR3 peptides within each V-J. Welch's t-statistics and random forest reduced around 550 V-J features to 13, which were used in a naive Bayes classifier (R e1071). The public reads were run again by TCRdb, first through fastp at Q25 and then through MiXCR, and only productive beta chains were kept. Rows with a matching CDR3 protein are joined into one entry that keeps the most common DNA and genes. The V and J calls were determined by TCRdb, not by the authors. This sample gives about 400,000 distinct CDR3 sequences in total; roughly 15% of them show up just once. The ten largest clones represent 5% to 6% of the sample.

There are 11 amino acids in the CDR3, from cysteine to phenylalanine inclusive. Only the CDR3 region is kept as DNA, spanning 33 bases read in frame from base 1. V loses 11 bases of germline sequence and J loses 6 bases, and the interval between the two ends is 13 bases. Stable Graves' hyperthyroidism was defined as the absence of progression to ophthalmopathy over 18 months of follow-up. The hyperthyroidism patients were between 18 and 65 years old and newly diagnosed, with a disease duration of less than 2 months. Exclusion was applied to patients with uncontrolled infections, other autoimmune diseases, pregnancy or lactation. Clinical symptoms, serum thyroxine and TRAb, thyroid ultrasound, and orbital computed tomography formed the basis for the diagnoses. PBMCs were isolated from about 10 ml of fresh peripheral blood by Ficoll-Paque density gradient centrifugation. Total RNA was extracted with Trizol reagent, and quality was checked on an Agilent 2100 Bioanalyzer.

The rearranged segments are TRBV12-3 or TRBV12-4 and TRBJ1-1; the D gene is unclear. Material for sequencing was blood. The receptor was derived from a woman aged 18-30 years with Graves' hyperthyroidism. The CDR3 protein: CADQAGSEAFF. At the DNA level, the sequence is TGTGCCGATCAAGCGGGTTCTGAAGCTTTCTTT.